One sample yielded the 29 T cell receptor beta chains listed below, sequenced in a study of blood T cell repertoires in COVID-19. TCRdb keeps only in-frame clones here, not all; method: immunoSEQ multiplex PCR. The sample lists some 120,000 clones, around four fifths occurring once. The sequencing sample was made of peripheral blood. All receptors come from a human donor in a cohort sampled during active COVID-19.

The chain is built from TRBV15 and TRBJ2-4, with TRBD1 matching over 8 bases. The CDR3 consists of 16 residues. Per germline, CDR1 LNHNV and CDR2 YYDKDF (reference sequence). V lost 1 base to trimming and J lost 0 bases; unmatched junction nucleotides: 2. In DNA form, the CDR3 reads TGTGCCACCAGCAGAGCAGGGGGCCTAGCCAAAAACATTCAGTACTTC. Amino acid sequence: CATSRAGGLAKNIQYF.

This clone was seen a few times. The chain combines TRBV4-1 with TRBJ2-3; D remains ambiguous. Trimming removed 4 bases from V and 6 bases from J, with 11 bases in between. The germline CDR1 and CDR2 sequences are MGHRA and YSYEKL. This CDR3 has 13 amino acids. The CDR3 DNA is TGCGCCAGCAGCCGCGGTCTCGGGGATACGCAGTATTTT. Encoded protein: CASSRGLGDTQYF.

The chain links TRBV2 to TRBJ2-3, with TRBD2 identical over 15 bases. The junction had 4 bases not matched to a gene; V was cut back by 6 bases and J by 0 bases. CDR3 length: 17 amino acids. The germline V gene has CDR1 SNHLY and CDR2 FYNNEI. The CDR3 spells CASRAGLAGGSTDTQYF. The CDR3 nucleotides read TGTGCCAGCAGGGCGGGACTAGCGGGGGGTAGCACAGATACGCAGTATTTT. The variable domain in full, completed from reference TRBV2 and TRBJ2-3, reads EPEVTQTPSHQVTQMGQEVILRCVPISNHLYFYWYRQILGQKVEFLVSFYNNEISEKSEIFDDQFSVERPDGSNFTLKIRSTKLEDSAMYFCASRAGLAGGSTDTQYFGPGTRLTVL.

This rearrangement joins TRBV5-4 to TRBJ2-7; D is possibly TRBD1 (6 bases). This CDR3 has 13 residues. The germline V gene has CDR1 SGHNT and CDR2 YYREEE (reference sequence). Between the trimmed V and J ends, which lost 0 bases and 4 bases, there was a span of 8 bases. CDR3 loop: CASSLGTEYEQYF. The CDR3 DNA follows: TGTGCCAGCAGCTTGGGGACAGAATACGAGCAGTACTTC.

The chain recombines TRBV19 with TRBJ2-5; 9 bases map to TRBD2. The CDR3 covers 15 residues. Germline lookup yields CDR1 LNHDA and CDR2 SQIVND (reference sequence). V gave up 2 bases and J gave up 2 bases; unmatched junction bases: 3. The CDR3 nucleotides read TGTGCCAGTAGTATACCCCTAGCGGGGCAAGAGACCCAGTACTTC. Its translation: CASSIPLAGQETQYF.

The chain has TRBV28 and TRBJ2-3; 8 nucleotides agree with TRBD2. CDR3 length: 16 residues. With V trimmed by 6 bases and J by 0 bases, 8 bases remained unmatched. Germline V gene sequence: CDR1 MDHEN, CDR2 SYDVKM. The CDR3 sequence: CASRPSGLISTDTQYF. The CDR3 DNA is TGTGCCAGCAGACCTAGCGGGTTAATCAGCACAGATACGCAGTATTTT. The variable domain in full, completed from reference TRBV28 and TRBJ2-3, reads DVKVTQSSRYLVKRTGEKVFLECVQDMDHENMFWYRQDPGLGLRLIYFSYDVKMKEKGDIPEGYSVSREKKERFSLILESASTNQTSMYLCASRPSGLISTDTQYFGPGTRLTVL.

V gene TRBV12-3 or TRBV12-4 combines with J gene TRBJ2-1, with D perhaps matching TRBD2 (5 bases). V was trimmed by 6 bases and J by 16 bases, leaving 19 bases between them. This CDR3 is 12 amino acids long. For the CDR3, the DNA is TGTGCCAGCAGCGAGTCCCGGGGAGTGGGATTCTTC. Its protein is CASSESRGVGFF.

This sequence joins TRBV16 and TRBJ2-1; D ambiguous. The germline V and J ends were trimmed by 3 bases and 0 bases, with 3 bases remaining between them. Looked up from germline, CDR1 is KGHSY and CDR2 is FQNENV. The length of the CDR3 is 13 residues. CDR3 nucleotide sequence: TGTGCCAGCAGCCACGGCTCCTACAATGAGCAGTTCTTC. Its translation: CASSHGSYNEQFF.

The CDR3 reads CATPDRSGANVLTF. In DNA, the CDR3 is TGTGCCACTCCGGACAGATCTGGGGCCAACGTCCTGACTTTC. V and J are TRBV18 and TRBJ2-6; possibly TRBD1 for D (6 bases). CDR3 length: 14 amino acids. Germline V gene lookup returns CDR1 KGHSH and CDR2 LQKENI. V was pared by 10 bases and J by 1 base, with 11 bases between.

This clone was observed a single time. The chain combines TRBV3-1 (or the pseudogene TRBV3-2) with TRBJ2-7; TRBD1 aligns across 8 bases. Unmatched junction bases numbered 6, after V lost 0 bases and J lost 2 bases. This CDR3 comprises 16 residues. The germline gives CDR1 LGHDT, CDR2 YNNKEL (reference sequence). Here the CDR3 reads CASSQDPGTGPYEQYF. CDR3 nucleotide sequence: TGTGCCAGCAGCCAAGATCCCGGGACAGGCCCCTACGAGCAGTACTTC.

The CDR3 here is CASTRTSGEYNEQFF. CDR3 nucleotide sequence: TGTGCCAGCACCAGGACTAGCGGGGAATACAATGAGCAGTTCTTC. This chain joins TRBV6-5 and TRBJ2-1, with 12 bases aligning to TRBD2. The J segment lost 4 bases and the V segment lost 7 bases, leaving 5 bases of the junction unmatched. Germline V lookup: CDR1 MNHEY, CDR2 SVGAGI. The length of the CDR3 is 15 residues.

This chain links TRBV11-2 with TRBJ2-5, with D maybe TRBD2 (5 bases). The ends were cut back, 0 bases at V and 0 bases at J, with 17 bases in the middle. This CDR3 is 18 amino acids long. Germline lookup yields CDR1 SGHAT and CDR2 FQNNGV. This chain's CDR3 is CASSLEGGGSGYQETQYF. The CDR3 nucleotides read TGTGCCAGCAGCTTAGAAGGTGGCGGGTCGGGGTACCAAGAGACCCAGTACTTC.

The rearrangement uses TRBV6-5 and TRBJ2-5, with D maybe TRBD1 (6 bases). The CDR3 sequence is 15 residues long. The V and J ends lost 5 bases and 1 base respectively, with 14 bases between them. Germline CDR1 MNHEY, CDR2 SVGAGI. The CDR3 nucleotides read TGTGCCAGCAGTCCAACTCCACAGGGCCAAGAGACCCAGTACTTC. Translating it yields CASSPTPQGQETQYF.

Concerning this clone: Other nucleotide sequences in the sample specify the same CDR3. The V call is TRBV11-2, the J call TRBJ2-7, with 13 bases aligning to TRBD2. This CDR3 region has 18 residues. Germline values: CDR1 SGHAT, CDR2 FQNNGV. Trimming took 5 bases from V and 4 from J; bases not matched to a gene: 14. CDR3 DNA: TGTGCCAGCAGCCGACTAGCGGGGGGTCCTGGGGTGCGGTACGAGCAGTACTTC. It specifies CASSRLAGGPGVRYEQYF.

The chain couples TRBV7-9 to TRBJ1-1, with 10 bases matching TRBD1. Germline-derived CDR1 and CDR2 are SEHNR and FQNEAQ (reference sequence). The CDR3 sequence is 15 residues long. V shed 6 bases and J 3 bases; nucleotides not matched to a gene: 7. CDR3 protein: CASSGTGTGDTEAFF. In DNA, the CDR3 is TGTGCCAGCAGTGGGACCGGGACAGGGGACACTGAAGCTTTCTTT.

Only one count was recorded for this clone. The CDR3 sequence is CASRGTESSYEQYF. The CDR3 DNA reads as TGTGCCAGCAGGGGGACAGAGAGCTCCTACGAGCAGTACTTC. The chain couples TRBV21-1 to TRBJ2-7; TRBD1, the D gene given by the table, was not confirmed from the DNA. TRBV21-1 has pseudogene status. The CDR3 is made up of 14 amino acids.

The CDR3 nucleotides are TGTGCCAGCACCAAAATCCAGGGGATGAACACTGAAGCTTTCTTT. Translating it yields CASTKIQGMNTEAFF. The V call is TRBV6-5, the J call TRBJ1-1; TRBD1 might be the D (6 bases). The CDR3 covers 15 residues. The germline V and J ends were trimmed by 7 bases and 0 bases, with 15 bases remaining between them. Germline-derived CDR1 and CDR2 are MNHEY and SVGAGI.

V gene TRBV3-1 (or the pseudogene TRBV3-2) combines with J gene TRBJ1-1, with 7 bases matching TRBD1. The CDR3 runs to 14 residues. Germline V CDR1 and CDR2: LGHDT, YNNKEL (reference sequence). Trimming cost V 2 bases and J 10 bases; bases outside gene matches: 10. As DNA, the CDR3 is TGTGCCAGCAGCCAAAGACAGGGTTTCGTGCGAGCTTTCTTT. Translated, it gives CASSQRQGFVRAFF.

J is TRBJ2-5 and V is TRBV10-1, with D possibly matching TRBD1 (6 bases). From germline, CDR1 is WNHNN and CDR2 SYGVQD (reference sequence). CDR3 length: 14 amino acids. V gave up 6 bases and J gave up 0 bases, with 11 bases separating them. CDR3 residues: CASSPGTNQETQYF. The CDR3 DNA reads as TGCGCCAGCAGCCCCGGGACAAACCAAGAGACCCAGTACTTC.

V is TRBV6-5 and J is TRBJ2-7; maybe TRBD2 (6 bases). In germline, CDR1 is MNHEY, CDR2 SVGAGI. The CDR3 is 13 residues long. Trimming took 3 bases from V and 6 from J, leaving 12 bases between them. CDR3 in DNA: TGTGCCAGCAGTTATGACGCCGGGAGCGAGCAGTACTTC. It translates to CASSYDAGSEQYF.

The rearrangement joins TRBV11-3 to TRBJ2-3, with 12 bases matching TRBD2. V shed 5 bases, J shed 2 bases, and the junction held 5 bases outside the gene matches. CDR3 length equals 16 residues. Germline V gene sequence: CDR1 SGHNT, CDR2 YENEEA. The CDR3 region has the DNA TGTGCCAGCAGCCCAGGACTAGCGGGGCACACAGATACGCAGTATTTT. Translation gives CASSPGLAGHTDTQYF.

CDR3: CSVVEQGFTGNQPQHF. In DNA form, the CDR3 reads TGCAGCGTTGTAGAACAGGGTTTTACGGGCAATCAGCCCCAGCATTTT. This chain joins TRBV29-1 and TRBJ1-5; D perhaps matches TRBD1 (6 bases). Germline V gene sequence: CDR1 SQVTM, CDR2 ANQGSEA. V lost 4 bases, J lost 2 bases, and 18 bases lay in between. CDR3 size: 16 residues.

This chain connects TRBV11-2 to TRBJ2-7; 7 nucleotides line up with TRBD1. Germline V gene data show CDR1 as SGHAT and CDR2 as FQNNGV. The CDR3 loop spans 12 amino acids. Unmatched junction bases numbered 0, after V lost 5 bases and J lost 2 bases. The CDR3 coding sequence is TGTGCCAGCAGCCAGGGGGCCTACGAGCAGTACTTC. Its protein product is CASSQGAYEQYF.

The chain is built from TRBV6-6 and TRBJ2-7; 10 positions match TRBD1. The V gene end was trimmed by 6 bases and the J gene end by 3 bases; junction bases not matched to a gene: 5. From germline, CDR1 is MNHNY and CDR2 SVGAGI (reference sequence). The CDR3 extends over 14 amino acids. CDR3 DNA sequence: TGTGCCAGCAGAACGGGACAGGGGATCTACGAGCAGTACTTC. It codes for CASRTGQGIYEQYF.

This clone was observed a handful of times. This chain links TRBV6-5 with TRBJ1-6; no clear D gene. V was trimmed by 8 bases and J by 7 bases, leaving 12 bases between them. CDR1 MNHEY and CDR2 SVGAGI come from the germline V gene. The CDR3 extends over 13 amino acids. Here the CDR3 reads CASAAGQNSPLHF. The CDR3 nucleotides are TGTGCCAGCGCGGCGGGCCAGAATTCACCCCTCCACTTT.

This clone showed up just a few times. The rearrangement uses TRBV5-8 and TRBJ2-2; 7 bases line up with TRBD2. V was pared by 9 bases and J by 3 bases, with 11 bases of the junction left unmatched. Per germline, CDR1 SGHTS and CDR2 YDEGEE. This CDR3 is built from 15 residues. CDR3 sequence: CATPLGGSYTGELFF. CDR3 nucleotides: TGTGCCACCCCCCTGGGGGGGTCCTACACCGGGGAGCTGTTTTTT.

This clone was seen only once. The chain is built from TRBV19 and TRBJ2-3; weak D call: TRBD2 (5 bases). V lost 3 bases to trimming and J lost 2 bases, with 9 bases between them. Germline V gene lookup returns CDR1 LNHDA and CDR2 SQIVND (reference sequence). The CDR3 has 14 residues. The CDR3 protein is CASSIGLHTDTQYF. CDR3 sequence (DNA): TGTGCCAGTAGTATTGGACTGCACACAGATACGCAGTATTTT. The entire variable domain, with the rest obtained from reference TRBV19 and TRBJ2-3, is as follows: DGGITQSPKYLFRKEGQNVTLSCEQNLNHDAMYWYRQDPGQGLRLIYYSQIVNDFQKGDIAEGYSVSREKKESFPLTVTSAQKNPTAFYLCASSIGLHTDTQYFGPGTRLTVL.

The chain joins TRBV19 to TRBJ2-5; TRBD1 matches 9 bases. Per the germline V gene, CDR1 is LNHDA and CDR2 is SQIVND (reference sequence). The CDR3 runs to 15 residues. The junction had 15 bases not matched to a gene; V was cut back by 9 bases and J by 7 bases. This CDR3 reads CASQDPGQGSGTQYF. The CDR3 nucleotides are TGTGCCAGCCAAGACCCGGGACAGGGTTCAGGGACCCAGTACTTC. Complete variable domain (other parts from reference TRBV19 and TRBJ2-5): DGGITQSPKYLFRKEGQNVTLSCEQNLNHDAMYWYRQDPGQGLRLIYYSQIVNDFQKGDIAEGYSVSREKKESFPLTVTSAQKNPTAFYLCASQDPGQGSGTQYFGPGTRLLVL.

The V gene is TRBV12-5, the J gene TRBJ2-1; D not resolved. Trimming removed 4 bases at V and 3 bases at J, with 7 bases between. From germline, CDR1 is LGHNT and CDR2 FRNRAP. The CDR3 covers 13 residues. For the CDR3, the DNA is TGTGCTAGTGGTTCTCTAGGCTACAATGAGCAGTTCTTC. Its translation is CASGSLGYNEQFF.